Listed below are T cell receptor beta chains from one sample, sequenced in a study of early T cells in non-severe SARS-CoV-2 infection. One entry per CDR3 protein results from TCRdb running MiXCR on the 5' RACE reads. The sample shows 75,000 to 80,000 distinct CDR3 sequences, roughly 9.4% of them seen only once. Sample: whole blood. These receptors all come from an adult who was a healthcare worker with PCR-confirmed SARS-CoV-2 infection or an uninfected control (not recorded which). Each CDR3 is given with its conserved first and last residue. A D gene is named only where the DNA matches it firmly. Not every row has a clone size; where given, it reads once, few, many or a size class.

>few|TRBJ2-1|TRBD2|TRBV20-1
CSAPGLAGSYNEQFF
TGCAGTGCTCCGGGACTAGCGGGGTCCTACAATGAGCAGTTCTTC
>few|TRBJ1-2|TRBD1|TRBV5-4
CASSADRVYYTF
TGTGCCAGCAGCGCGGACAGGGTCTACTACACCTTC
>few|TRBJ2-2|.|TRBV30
CAWSSSNTGELFF
TGTGCCTGGAGCAGTTCGAACACCGGGGAGCTGTTTTTT
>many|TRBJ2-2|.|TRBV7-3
CASSFYTGELFF
TGTGCCAGCAGCTTCTACACCGGGGAGCTGTTTTTT
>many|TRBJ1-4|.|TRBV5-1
CASSMTGSTNEKLFF
TGCGCCAGCAGCATGACAGGTTCAACTAATGAAAAACTGTTTTTT
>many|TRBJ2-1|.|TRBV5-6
CASSFTGIGDEQFF
TGTGCCAGCAGCTTTACAGGGATCGGGGATGAGCAGTTCTTC
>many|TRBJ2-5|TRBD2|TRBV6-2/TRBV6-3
CASSAPGLALETQYF
TGTGCCAGCAGCGCGCCGGGACTAGCGCTAGAGACCCAGTACTTC
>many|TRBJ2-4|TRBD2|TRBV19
CASSIQRGGKIENIQYF
TGTGCCAGTAGTATCCAGAGGGGAGGGAAGATCGAAAACATTCAGTACTTC
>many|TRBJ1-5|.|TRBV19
CASSSGTRPNQPQHF
TGTGCCAGTAGCTCCGGGACAAGGCCTAATCAGCCCCAGCATTTT
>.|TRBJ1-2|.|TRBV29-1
CSAVTGTNYGYTF
TGCAGCGCTGTAACAGGGACTAACTATGGCTACACCTTC
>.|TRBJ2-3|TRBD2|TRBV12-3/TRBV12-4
CASSLPPSGIQYF
TGTGCCAGCAGCTTGCCGCCCAGCGGGATTCAGTATTTT
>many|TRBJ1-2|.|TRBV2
CASSGVVANYGYTF
TGTGCCAGCAGTGGGGTGGTGGCTAACTATGGCTACACCTTC
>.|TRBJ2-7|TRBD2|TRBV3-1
CASSQTRLASYEQYF
TGTGCCAGCAGCCAAACCCGACTAGCGTCCTACGAGCAGTACTTC
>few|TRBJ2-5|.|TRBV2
CASTFLAQETQYF
TGTGCCAGCACCTTCTTGGCCCAAGAGACCCAGTACTTC
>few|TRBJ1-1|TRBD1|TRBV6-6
CASSPTGFRTEAFF
TGTGCCAGCAGCCCGACAGGGTTTCGCACTGAAGCTTTCTTT
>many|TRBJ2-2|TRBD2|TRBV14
CASSQGTSGWELFF
TGTGCCAGCAGCCAAGGGACTAGCGGCTGGGAGCTGTTTTTT
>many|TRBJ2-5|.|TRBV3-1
CASSQGLKKTQYF
TGTGCCAGCAGCCAAGGGCTAAAGAAAACCCAGTACTTC
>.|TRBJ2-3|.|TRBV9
CASSVSGTAGTQYF
TGTGCCAGCAGCGTTTCCGGGACAGCGGGTACGCAGTATTTT
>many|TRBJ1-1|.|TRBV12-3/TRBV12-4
CASSFTGQISEAFF
TGTGCCAGCAGTTTTACCGGACAGATCTCTGAAGCTTTCTTT
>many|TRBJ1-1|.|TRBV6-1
CASSEKWRNTEAFF
TGTGCCAGCAGTGAAAAATGGCGGAACACTGAAGCTTTCTTT
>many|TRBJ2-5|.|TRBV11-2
CASSWMAGYQETQYF
TGTGCCAGCAGCTGGATGGCGGGGTACCAAGAGACCCAGTACTTC
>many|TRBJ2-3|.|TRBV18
CASSSSSAVDTQYF
TGTGCCAGCTCATCCTCATCGGCGGTAGATACGCAGTATTTT
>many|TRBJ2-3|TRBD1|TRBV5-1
CASSFGQADTQYF
TGCGCCAGCAGCTTTGGACAGGCAGATACGCAGTATTTT
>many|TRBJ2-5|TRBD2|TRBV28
CASKTSGSQETQYF
TGTGCCAGCAAAACTAGCGGGAGTCAGGAGACCCAGTACTTC
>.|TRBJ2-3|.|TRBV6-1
CASSPTVGGSTDTQYF
TGTGCCAGCAGCCCCACAGTGGGCGGGAGCACAGATACGCAGTATTTT
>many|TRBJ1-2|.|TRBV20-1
CSPWGTLKDGYTF
TGCAGCCCTTGGGGGACCCTGAAAGATGGCTACACCTTC